This TCR beta chain was sequenced during a study of T cells in localized non-small cell lung cancer. Study-wide results and caveats: Tumor trailed uninvolved adjacent lung in T cell clonality, which peaked there. Investigators sequenced only a single tumor region, leaving heterogeneity possible. For the top 100 tumor clones, a median approximately 59 also appeared in adjacent lung.

Data came from immunoSEQ multiplex PCR; TCRdb stores just in-frame clones and leaves some out. The sample consists of about 79,000 clones, 88% of them appearing once. For this clone: The antigen is not known.

The germline gives CDR1 KGHSH, CDR2 LQKENI. This CDR3 region has 15 residues. Trimming removed 1 base from V and 0 bases from J; junction bases left unmatched: 2. J is TRBJ2-7 and V is TRBV18; TRBD1 matches 8 bases. Specimen: peripheral blood, collected before any cancer treatment. This TCR was sampled from a woman aged 40-69 years with stage I squamous cell lung carcinoma. CDR3 region: CASSPRQGFSYEQYF. In DNA form, the CDR3 reads TGTGCCAGCTCACCACGACAGGGGTTCTCCTACGAGCAGTACTTC.